A selection of T cell receptor beta chains follows, all from one sample in a study of CD8 T cells in Susac syndrome. MiXCR, applied by TCRdb to the immunoSEQ multiplex PCR reads, yields one record per CDR3 protein. The sample includes over 95,000 distinct CDR3 sequences, about 93% of them seen just once. The sample was CD4+ T cells from PBMCs. These receptors were obtained from a human donor in good health. CDR3s include the opening cysteine and the closing phenylalanine or tryptophan. The order of the fields is D gene, clone size, J gene, V gene, CDR3 protein, CDR3 DNA. D genes are given only for firm matches. Not every row has a clone size; where given, it reads once, few, many or a size class.

TRBD2 | . | TRBJ2-1 | TRBV6-5 | CASSLTSGEYNEQFF | TGTGCCAGCAGTCTGACTAGCGGAGAATACAATGAGCAGTTCTTC
. | . | TRBJ2-1 | TRBV20-1 | CSALTLARGAYNEQFF | TGCAGTGCCTTGACTTTAGCGCGAGGGGCCTACAATGAGCAGTTCTTC
. | . | TRBJ2-1 | TRBV29-1 | CSVGESSYNEQFF | TGCAGCGTTGGAGAGAGCTCCTACAATGAGCAGTTCTTC
. | . | TRBJ2-2 | TRBV12-3/TRBV12-4 | CASTSILGELFF | TGTGCCAGCACTTCTATATTGGGGGAGCTGTTTTTT
. | . | TRBJ2-7 | TRBV28 | CASSSTRGATLTYEQYF | TGTGCCAGCAGCTCAACCAGGGGCGCAACTTTAACCTACGAGCAGTACTTC
. | once | TRBJ1-2 | TRBV12-3/TRBV12-4 | CASTLALRDGYTF | TGTGCCAGCACTCTGGCCCTTCGGGATGGCTACACCTTC
. | . | TRBJ2-5 | TRBV19 | CASSIALGETQYF | TGTGCCAGTAGTATAGCCTTGGGAGAGACCCAGTACTTC
TRBD1 | . | TRBJ1-1 | TRBV20-1 | CSAAKDRGLNTEAFF | TGCAGTGCTGCCAAAGACAGGGGATTGAACACTGAAGCTTTCTTT
. | . | TRBJ2-7 | TRBV7-8 | CASERGVSYEQYF | TGTGCCAGCGAGAGAGGGGTGTCCTACGAGCAGTACTTC
. | . | TRBJ1-1 | TRBV7-9 | CASSLEGQGTEAFF | TGTGCCAGCAGCTTAGAGGGACAAGGGACCGAAGCTTTCTTT
. | . | TRBJ2-4 | TRBV5-1 | CASTLGDAGNIQYF | TGCGCCAGCACCCTCGGGGACGCTGGGAACATTCAGTACTTC
. | . | TRBJ1-6 | TRBV7-9 | CASSPRGSPLHF | TGTGCCAGCAGCCCAAGGGGTTCACCCCTCCACTTT
. | few | TRBJ2-5 | TRBV7-9 | CASSPGAQETQYF | TGTGCCAGCAGCCCCGGGGCTCAAGAGACCCAGTACTTC
. | . | TRBJ2-5 | TRBV29-1 | CSVEMAGAFQETQYF | TGCAGCGTTGAAATGGCGGGGGCTTTCCAAGAGACCCAGTACTTC
. | . | TRBJ2-4 | TRBV21-1 | CASSSGTKDIQYF | TGTGCCAGCAGTTCTGGGACAAAGGACATTCAGTACTTC
. | . | TRBJ1-2 | TRBV25-1 | CASSEYQGRGGYTF | TGTGCCAGCAGTGAATATCAAGGGCGCGGCGGCTACACCTTC
TRBD1 | . | TRBJ1-1 | TRBV5-4 | CASGQGFTEAFF | TGTGCCAGCGGACAGGGGTTCACTGAAGCTTTCTTT
. | . | TRBJ2-5 | TRBV19 | CASSIVPRTETQYF | TGTGCCAGTAGTATAGTCCCACGGACAGAGACCCAGTACTTC
. | . | TRBJ2-3 | TRBV6-5 | CAITVVGTDTQYF | TGTGCCATCACCGTGGTAGGCACAGATACGCAGTATTTT
. | . | TRBJ2-5 | TRBV20-1 | CSARSHGSGAETQYF | TGCAGTGCTAGAAGCCACGGCTCGGGGGCAGAGACCCAGTACTTC
. | . | TRBJ2-3 | TRBV19 | CASSSTGPKDTQYF | TGTGCCAGTAGTTCCACCGGGCCCAAGGATACGCAGTATTTT
TRBD1 | . | TRBJ1-2 | TRBV7-6 | CASSEGQSYGYTF | TGTGCCAGCAGCGAGGGACAGAGCTATGGCTACACCTTC
. | . | TRBJ2-2 | TRBV7-3 | CASSLGWGAPGELFF | TGTGCCAGCAGCCTCGGCTGGGGGGCCCCCGGGGAGCTGTTTTTT
TRBD2 | . | TRBJ2-1 | TRBV20-1 | CSPRPASGSDEQFF | TGCAGCCCTAGACCGGCTAGCGGGAGCGATGAGCAGTTCTTC
. | . | TRBJ1-3 | TRBV25-1 | CASSDRMARGNTIYF | TGTGCCAGCAGTGACCGCATGGCACGTGGAAACACCATATATTTT
. | . | TRBJ2-7 | TRBV11-2 | CASSLALEQYF | TGTGCCAGCAGCTTAGCCCTCGAGCAGTACTTC
TRBD2 | once | TRBJ2-2 | TRBV20-1 | CSARRTSPGELFF | TGCAGTGCTAGAAGGACTAGCCCCGGGGAGCTGTTTTTT
. | . | TRBJ2-7 | TRBV18 | CASSPPNRERSEQYF | TGTGCCAGCTCACCACCGAATCGGGAGCGCTCCGAGCAGTACTTC
. | . | TRBJ1-2 | TRBV5-1 | CASSLDSREGYTF | TGCGCCAGCAGCCTGGATAGCCGGGAAGGCTACACCTTC
. | once | TRBJ2-7 | TRBV7-2 | CASGGRGNYEQYF | TGTGCCAGCGGGGGGCGGGGAAACTACGAGCAGTACTTC
TRBD1 | once | TRBJ1-5 | TRBV5-1 | CASRLGTGNQPQHF | TGCGCCAGCAGATTAGGGACAGGGAATCAGCCCCAGCATTTT
. | . | TRBJ1-1 | TRBV7-9 | CASSLSGPNTEAFF | TGTGCCAGCAGCCTTTCCGGGCCGAACACTGAAGCTTTCTTT
. | . | TRBJ2-7 | TRBV7-2 | CASSLSAGSSYEQYF | TGTGCCAGCAGCTTATCGGCAGGTAGCTCCTACGAGCAGTACTTC
TRBD2 | . | TRBJ2-5 | TRBV14 | CASSQTSGALQETQYF | TGTGCCAGCAGCCAGACTAGCGGGGCCCTCCAAGAGACCCAGTACTTC
. | . | TRBJ1-5 | TRBV29-1 | CSVAWDSNQPQHF | TGCAGCGTTGCTTGGGATAGCAATCAGCCCCAGCATTTT
TRBD1 | . | TRBJ1-2 | TRBV28 | CASRPGGSAYGYTF | TGTGCCAGCAGACCAGGGGGCTCGGCCTATGGCTACACCTTC
. | . | TRBJ2-1 | TRBV29-1 | CSDRTAAYNEQFF | TGCAGCGACCGGACGGCCGCTTACAATGAGCAGTTCTTC
TRBD2 | . | TRBJ2-3 | TRBV4-3 | CASSQEGSGRLGDTQYF | TGCGCCAGCAGCCAAGAGGGTAGCGGGAGGCTCGGAGATACGCAGTATTTT
TRBD1 | once | TRBJ2-5 | TRBV6-5 | CASSYPDGARDRETQYF | TGTGCCAGCAGTTACCCAGATGGGGCCAGGGACAGAGAGACCCAGTACTTC
. | . | TRBJ2-1 | TRBV29-1 | CSVENIEQFF | TGCAGCGTCGAGAATATTGAGCAGTTCTTC
. | . | TRBJ2-7 | TRBV29-1 | CSVEGRTDYEQYF | TGCAGCGTTGAAGGCCGGACTGATTACGAGCAGTACTTC
TRBD1 | few | TRBJ1-1 | TRBV27 | CASSGGQGLRGEAFF | TGTGCCAGCAGCGGGGGACAGGGGTTACGGGGTGAAGCTTTCTTT
. | . | TRBJ2-2 | TRBV20-1 | CSARAGIYTGELFF | TGCAGTGCTAGAGCCGGGATCTACACCGGGGAGCTGTTTTTT
. | . | TRBJ2-2 | TRBV6-2/TRBV6-3 | CASSYSSSQVYRPLRGTGELFF | TGTGCCAGCAGTTACTCGTCCAGCCAGGTTTATAGGCCCCTGAGAGGCACCGGGGAGCTGTTTTTT
TRBD2 | . | TRBJ2-3 | TRBV20-1 | CSVQLAGVVTQYF | TGCAGTGTTCAACTAGCGGGGGTAGTTACGCAGTATTTT
. | . | TRBJ2-1 | TRBV10-3 | CAISYRTEIPYNEQFF | TGTGCCATCAGCTATCGGACAGAGATCCCCTACAATGAGCAGTTCTTC
. | . | TRBJ1-1 | TRBV30 | CAWSRSAEAFF | TGTGCCTGGAGTCGAAGCGCTGAAGCTTTCTTT
. | once | TRBJ2-5 | TRBV29-1 | CSVAPGLQEAQYF | TGCAGCGTCGCCCCGGGACTTCAAGAGGCCCAGTACTTC
. | . | TRBJ2-7 | TRBV2 | CASHLVQSGFDEQYF | TGTGCCAGCCACCTCGTCCAGAGCGGTTTCGACGAGCAGTACTTC
. | . | TRBJ1-2 | TRBV13 | CASSLSPPTASYGYTF | TGTGCCAGCAGCTTATCCCCCCCCACAGCGTCCTATGGCTACACCTTC
TRBD2 | . | TRBJ2-1 | TRBV12-3/TRBV12-4 | CASSAFRTSGSSYNEQFF | TGTGCCAGCAGTGCATTCCGGACTAGCGGGAGCTCATACAATGAGCAGTTCTTC